This TCR beta chain was captured in a study of low-dose radiotherapy and immunotherapy resistance in tumors. Study summary: Intravenous ipilimumab 1 mg/kg every six weeks was given with nivolumab 240 mg every two weeks.

This clonotype occurred many times. cDNA synthesis used a TRAV/TRBV-specific primer set for both chains. With a constant-region primer and a V-primer adapter, TCRs were subjected to around 18 PCR cycles of amplification. Via MiXCR, TCRdb re-called the reads, giving one row per CDR3 protein. The sample has fewer than 95,000 distinct CDR3 sequences, roughly 9% seen once. Regarding time point: before trial treatment. Per the germline V gene, CDR1 is KGHDR and CDR2 is SFDVKD. With 6 bases removed from V and 8 bases from J, the gap between germline ends came to 7 bases. This CDR3 has 11 residues. Sample: PBMCs, taken before treatment. The J gene is TRBJ2-1, the V gene TRBV24-1; D ambiguous. This receptor was taken from a male donor with prostate cancer. CDR3 coding DNA: TGTGCCACCAGTAATACATATGAGCAGTTCTTC. Amino acid sequence: CATSNTYEQFF.